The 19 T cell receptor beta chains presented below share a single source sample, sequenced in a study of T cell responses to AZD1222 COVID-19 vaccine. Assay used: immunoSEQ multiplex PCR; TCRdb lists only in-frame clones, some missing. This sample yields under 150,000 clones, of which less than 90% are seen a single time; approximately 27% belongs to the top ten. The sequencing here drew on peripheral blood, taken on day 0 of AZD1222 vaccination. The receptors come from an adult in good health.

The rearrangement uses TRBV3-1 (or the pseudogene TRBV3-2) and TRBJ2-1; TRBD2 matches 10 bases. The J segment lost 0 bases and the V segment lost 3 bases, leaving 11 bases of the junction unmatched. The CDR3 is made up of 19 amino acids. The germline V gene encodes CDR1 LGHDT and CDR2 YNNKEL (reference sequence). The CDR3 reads CASSQGLGGTSDSYNEQFF. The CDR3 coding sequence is TGTGCCAGCAGCCAGGGCCTAGGTGGGACTAGCGACTCCTACAATGAGCAGTTCTTC.

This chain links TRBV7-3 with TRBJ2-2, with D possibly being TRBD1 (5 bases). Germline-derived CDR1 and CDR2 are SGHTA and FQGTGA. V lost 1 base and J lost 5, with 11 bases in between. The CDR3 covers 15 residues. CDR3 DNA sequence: TGTGCCAGCAGCTTAAACCCAGGGCGGACCGGGGAGCTGTTTTTT. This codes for CASSLNPGRTGELFF.

The CDR3 DNA sequence: TGTGCCAGCAGTACGCTCCATAGGAACACTGAAGCTTTCTTT. It is translated as CASSTLHRNTEAFF. The chain has TRBV6-5 and TRBJ1-1; D unresolved. The V and J ends lost 5 bases and 1 base respectively, with 11 bases between them. In germline, CDR1 is MNHEY, CDR2 SVGAGI. This CDR3 comprises 14 residues.

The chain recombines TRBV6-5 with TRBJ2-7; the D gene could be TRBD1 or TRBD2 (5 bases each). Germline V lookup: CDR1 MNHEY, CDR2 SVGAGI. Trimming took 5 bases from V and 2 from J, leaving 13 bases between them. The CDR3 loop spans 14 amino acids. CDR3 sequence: CASSPRDGAYEQYF. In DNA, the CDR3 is TGTGCCAGCAGTCCCCGGGACGGGGCCTACGAGCAGTACTTC.

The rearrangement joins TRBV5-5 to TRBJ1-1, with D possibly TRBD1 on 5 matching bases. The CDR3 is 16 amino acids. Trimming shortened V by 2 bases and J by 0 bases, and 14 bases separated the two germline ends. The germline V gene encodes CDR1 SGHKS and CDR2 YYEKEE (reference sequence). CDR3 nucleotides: TGTGCCAGCAGCTTTACAGGTACTCGCTTGAACACTGAAGCTTTCTTT. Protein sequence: CASSFTGTRLNTEAFF. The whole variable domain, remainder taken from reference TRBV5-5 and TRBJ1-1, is DAGVTQSPTHLIKTRGQQVTLRCSPISGHKSVSWYQQVLGQGPQFIFQYYEKEERGRGNFPDRFSARQFPNYSSELNVNALLLGDSALYLCASSFTGTRLNTEAFFGQGTRLTVV.

CDR3 protein: CASSERARKETQYF. As DNA, the CDR3 is TGTGCCAGCAGTGAAAGAGCCCGGAAAGAGACCCAGTACTTC. V gene TRBV6-4 combines with J gene TRBJ2-5; no definite D call. Deletions cut 3 bases from V and 3 bases from J, with 11 bases between. The CDR3 runs to 14 residues. Germline loops: CDR1 MRHNA, CDR2 SNTAGT.

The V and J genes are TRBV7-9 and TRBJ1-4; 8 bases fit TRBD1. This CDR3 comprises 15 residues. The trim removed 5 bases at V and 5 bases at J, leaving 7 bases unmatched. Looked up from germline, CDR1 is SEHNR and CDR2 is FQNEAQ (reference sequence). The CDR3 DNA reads TGTGCCAGCAGCCCGAACAGGGGGTCGAATGAAAAACTGTTTTTT. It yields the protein CASSPNRGSNEKLFF.

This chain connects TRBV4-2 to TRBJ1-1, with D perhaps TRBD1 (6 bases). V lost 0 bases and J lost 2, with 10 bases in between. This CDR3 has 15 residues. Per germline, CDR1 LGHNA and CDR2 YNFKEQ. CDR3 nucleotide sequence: TGTGCCAGCAGCCAAGAGGGGACAATTAACACTGAAGCTTTCTTT. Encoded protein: CASSQEGTINTEAFF.

The CDR3 nucleotides are TGTGCCAGCAGCTCGCCGAGGACAGGGGAGATTAACTATGGCTACACCTTC. Translating gives CASSSPRTGEINYGYTF. The J gene is TRBJ1-2, the V gene TRBV7-9; 9 nucleotides match TRBD1. CDR1 and CDR2 (germline): SEHNR, FQNEAQ (reference sequence). The CDR3 has 17 amino acids. The V segment lost 4 bases and the J segment 1 base; nucleotides outside the gene matches: 10.

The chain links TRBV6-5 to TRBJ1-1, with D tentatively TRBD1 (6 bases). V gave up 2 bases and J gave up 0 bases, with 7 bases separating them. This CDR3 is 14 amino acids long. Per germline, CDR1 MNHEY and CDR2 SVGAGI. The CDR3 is CASSYQGMNTEAFF. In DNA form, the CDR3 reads TGTGCCAGCAGTTACCAGGGGATGAACACTGAAGCTTTCTTT.

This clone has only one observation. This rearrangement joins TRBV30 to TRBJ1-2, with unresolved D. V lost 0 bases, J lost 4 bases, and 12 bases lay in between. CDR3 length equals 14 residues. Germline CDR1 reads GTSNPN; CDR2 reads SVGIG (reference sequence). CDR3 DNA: TGTGCCTGGAGTGTACGCGGGGAGTGCTATGGCTACACCTTC. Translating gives CAWSVRGECYGYTF.

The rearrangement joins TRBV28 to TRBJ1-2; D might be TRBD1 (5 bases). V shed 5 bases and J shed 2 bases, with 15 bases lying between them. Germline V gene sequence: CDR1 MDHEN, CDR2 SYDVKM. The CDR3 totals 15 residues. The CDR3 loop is CASSISTVWNYGYTF. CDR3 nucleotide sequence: TGTGCCAGCAGTATCTCGACAGTATGGAACTATGGCTACACCTTC.

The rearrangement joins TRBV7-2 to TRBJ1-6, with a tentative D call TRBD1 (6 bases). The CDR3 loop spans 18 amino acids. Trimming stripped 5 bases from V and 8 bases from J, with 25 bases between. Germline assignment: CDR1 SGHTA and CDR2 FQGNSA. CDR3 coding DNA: TGTGCCAGCAGCCTCCAGATGCAGGGGTCGGGAGGTGATTCACCCCTCCACTTT. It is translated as CASSLQMQGSGGDSPLHF.

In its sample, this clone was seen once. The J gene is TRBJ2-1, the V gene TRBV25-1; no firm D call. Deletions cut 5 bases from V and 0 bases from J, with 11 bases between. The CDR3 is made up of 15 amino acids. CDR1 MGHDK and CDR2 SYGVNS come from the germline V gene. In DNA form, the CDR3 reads TGTGCCAGCAGTCCCCCTTTCGGCTCCTACAATGAGCAGTTCTTC. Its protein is CASSPPFGSYNEQFF.

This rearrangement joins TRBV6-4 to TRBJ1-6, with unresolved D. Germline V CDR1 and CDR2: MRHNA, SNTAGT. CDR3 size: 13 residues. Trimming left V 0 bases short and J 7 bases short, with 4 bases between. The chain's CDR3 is CASSDSTNSPLHF. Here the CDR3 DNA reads TGTGCCAGCAGTGACTCTACAAATTCACCCCTCCACTTT.

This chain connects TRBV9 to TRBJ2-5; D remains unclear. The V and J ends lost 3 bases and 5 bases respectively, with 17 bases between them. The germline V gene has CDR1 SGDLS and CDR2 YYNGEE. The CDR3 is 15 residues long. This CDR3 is CASSASSGVLETQYF. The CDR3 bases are TGTGCCAGCAGCGCCTCCTCCGGAGTGTTGGAGACCCAGTACTTC. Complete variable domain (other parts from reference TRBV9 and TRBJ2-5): DSGVTQTPKHLITATGQRVTLRCSPRSGDLSVYWYQQSLDQGLQFLIQYYNGEERAKGNILERFSAQQFPDLHSELNLSSLELGDSALYFCASSASSGVLETQYFGPGTRLLVL.

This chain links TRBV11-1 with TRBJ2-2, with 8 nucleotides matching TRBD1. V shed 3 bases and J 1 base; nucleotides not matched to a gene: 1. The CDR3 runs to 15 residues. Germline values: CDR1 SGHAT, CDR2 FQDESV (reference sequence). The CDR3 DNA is TGTGCCAGCAGCTTCGGACAGGGGAACACCGGGGAGCTGTTTTTT. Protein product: CASSFGQGNTGELFF.

Here the CDR3 reads CASSQVTGVGNIQYF. DNA for the CDR3: TGTGCCAGCAGCCAAGTAACGGGAGTAGGAAACATTCAGTACTTC. V and J are TRBV3-1 (or the pseudogene TRBV3-2) and TRBJ2-4; tentatively, D is TRBD2 (6 bases). Germline assignment: CDR1 LGHDT and CDR2 YNNKEL (reference sequence). V lost 1 base and J lost 6, with 13 bases in between. CDR3 length: 15 residues.

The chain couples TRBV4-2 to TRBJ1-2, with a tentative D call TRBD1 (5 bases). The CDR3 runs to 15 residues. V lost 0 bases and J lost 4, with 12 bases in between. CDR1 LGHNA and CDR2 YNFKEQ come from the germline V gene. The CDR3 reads CASSQELDRPYGYTF. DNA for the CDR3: TGTGCCAGCAGCCAAGAACTTGACAGACCCTATGGCTACACCTTC.